Here is one TCR beta chain with its context. Germline assignment: CDR1 MNHEY and CDR2 SVGAGI. The CDR3 contains 16 residues. Trimming at V came to 2 bases and at J to 3 bases, leaving 3 bases not matched to a gene. The sample originates from a study of T cell changes during pregnancy in multiple sclerosis. Profiling relied on immunoSEQ multiplex PCR, and the TCRdb table lists in-frame clones only, not all of them. The table records 11,000 or so clones, over 65% of them present only once. This TCR came from a female donor in good health, enrolled as a control in a pregnancy study. The material sequenced was CD8+ T cells from peripheral blood mononuclear cells, taken after pregnancy. The chain uses TRBV6-5 and TRBJ2-3; 12 nucleotides align to TRBD2. CDR3 DNA sequence: TGTGCCAGCAGTTACGTAGGGACTAGCGGGACAGATACGCAGTATTTT. This encodes CASSYVGTSGTDTQYF.